This T cell receptor beta chain emerged from a study of CD8 T cells in Susac syndrome. The CDR3 contains 15 residues. Germline values: CDR1 MDHEN, CDR2 SYDVKM. Trimming at V came to 2 bases and at J to 6 bases, leaving 6 bases not matched to a gene. When the RNA was reverse transcribed, random hexamers were used with an input of about 0.5 to 1 ug. It was immunoSEQ multiplex PCR that amplified TCR beta CDR3 across 54 Vbeta and 13 Jbeta. TCRdb passed the immunoSEQ multiplex PCR reads through MiXCR, listing each CDR3 protein once. The sample gives 130,000 to 150,000 distinct CDR3 sequences, roughly 94% of which show up once; approximately 0.09% is in the top ten. Isolation of CD8+ and CD4+ T cells was performed negatively, whereas enrichment of TEMRA cells was done by FACS.

Sequencing was carried out using CD4+ T cells from PBMCs. This chain links TRBV28 with TRBJ2-7; TRBD1 aligns across 11 bases. The origin of this receptor is a human donor in good health. The CDR3 reads CASSLEGQGAREQYF. Written as DNA, the CDR3 is TGTGCCAGCAGTTTAGAAGGACAGGGGGCTCGCGAGCAGTACTTC.